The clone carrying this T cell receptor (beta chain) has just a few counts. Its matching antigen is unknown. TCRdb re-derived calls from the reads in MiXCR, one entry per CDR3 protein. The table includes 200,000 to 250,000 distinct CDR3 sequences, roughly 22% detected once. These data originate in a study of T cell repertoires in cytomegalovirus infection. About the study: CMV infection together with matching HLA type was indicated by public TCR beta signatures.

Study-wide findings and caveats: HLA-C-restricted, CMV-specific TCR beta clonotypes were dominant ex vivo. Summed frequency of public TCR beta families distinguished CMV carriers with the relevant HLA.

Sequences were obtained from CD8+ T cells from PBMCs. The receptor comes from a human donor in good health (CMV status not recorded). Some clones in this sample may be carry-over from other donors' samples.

CDR3 coding DNA: TGTGCCAGCAGCACCAGTGGGGAGCTGTTTTTT. This translates into CASSTSGELFF. The chain combines TRBV5-6 with TRBJ2-2; no clear D. The ends were cut back, 4 bases at V and 8 bases at J, with 6 bases in the middle. CDR3 size: 11 residues. Germline V lookup: CDR1 SGHDT, CDR2 YYEEEE.